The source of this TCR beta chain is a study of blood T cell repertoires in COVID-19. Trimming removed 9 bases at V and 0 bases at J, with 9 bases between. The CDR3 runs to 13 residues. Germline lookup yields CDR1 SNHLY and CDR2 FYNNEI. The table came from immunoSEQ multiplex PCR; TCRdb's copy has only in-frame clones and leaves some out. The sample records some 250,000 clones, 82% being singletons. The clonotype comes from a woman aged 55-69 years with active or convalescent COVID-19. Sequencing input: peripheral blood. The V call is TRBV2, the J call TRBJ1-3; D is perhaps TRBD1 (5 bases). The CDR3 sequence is CASDSNSGNTIYF. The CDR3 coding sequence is TGTGCCAGTGACAGCAACTCTGGAAACACCATATATTTT.